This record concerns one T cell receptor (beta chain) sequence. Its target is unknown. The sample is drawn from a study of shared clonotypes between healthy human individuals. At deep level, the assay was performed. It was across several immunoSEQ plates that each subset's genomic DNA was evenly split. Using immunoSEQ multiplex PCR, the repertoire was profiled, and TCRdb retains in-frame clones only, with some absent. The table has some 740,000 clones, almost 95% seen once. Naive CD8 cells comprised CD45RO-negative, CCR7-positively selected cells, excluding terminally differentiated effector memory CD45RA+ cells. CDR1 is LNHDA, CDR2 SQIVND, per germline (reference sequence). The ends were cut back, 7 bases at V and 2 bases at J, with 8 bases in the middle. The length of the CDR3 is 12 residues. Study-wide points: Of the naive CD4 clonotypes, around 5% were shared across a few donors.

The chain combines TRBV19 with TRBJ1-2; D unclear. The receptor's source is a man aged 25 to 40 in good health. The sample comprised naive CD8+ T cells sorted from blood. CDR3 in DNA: TGTGCCAGTACCTCTCGCAACTATGGCTACACCTTC. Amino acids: CASTSRNYGYTF.